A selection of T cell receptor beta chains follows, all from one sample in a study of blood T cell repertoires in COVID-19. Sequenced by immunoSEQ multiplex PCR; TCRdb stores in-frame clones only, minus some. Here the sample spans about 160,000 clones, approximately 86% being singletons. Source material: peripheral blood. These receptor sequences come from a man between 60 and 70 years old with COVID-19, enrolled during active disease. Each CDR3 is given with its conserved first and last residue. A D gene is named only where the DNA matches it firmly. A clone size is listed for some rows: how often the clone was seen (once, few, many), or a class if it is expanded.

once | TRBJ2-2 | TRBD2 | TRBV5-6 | TGTGCCAGCAGCCGAATGACTAGCGGGGGGGCGCACACCGGGGAGCTGTTTTTT | CASSRMTSGGAHTGELFF
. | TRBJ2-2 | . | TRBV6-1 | TGTGCCAGCAGTGAATTCAGGGCAATCACCGGGGAGCTGTTTTTT | CASSEFRAITGELFF
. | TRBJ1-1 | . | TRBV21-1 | TGTGCCAGCGCGAGGGTGGAGGGGTCCACTGAAGCTTTCTTT | CASARVEGSTEAFF
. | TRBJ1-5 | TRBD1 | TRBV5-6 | TGTGCCAGCAGCTATGGACAGGGCGGCAATCAGCCCCAGCATTTT | CASSYGQGGNQPQHF
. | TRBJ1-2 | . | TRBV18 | TGTGCCAGCTCACTACAGGGTGGAGACTATGGCTACACCTTC | CASSLQGGDYGYTF
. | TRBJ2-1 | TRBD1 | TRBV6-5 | TGTGCCAGCAGCGACAGGGTTCTGAATGAGCAGTTCTTC | CASSDRVLNEQFF
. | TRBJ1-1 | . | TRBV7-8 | TGTGCCAGCAGCTTAATGTGGCATCCGAACACTGAAGCTTTCTTT | CASSLMWHPNTEAFF
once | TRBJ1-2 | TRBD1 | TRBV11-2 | TGTGCCAGCAGCTTACAGGGGGCGGCCATCAATGGCTACACCTTC | CASSLQGAAINGYTF
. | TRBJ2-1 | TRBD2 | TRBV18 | TGTGCCAGCTCACCACAGAGCGGGAGGGGATCATCCTACAATGAGCAGTTCTTC | CASSPQSGRGSSYNEQFF
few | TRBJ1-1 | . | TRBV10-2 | TGCGCCAGCAGTGATGGGGCGGAGAACACTGAAGCTTTCTTT | CASSDGAENTEAFF
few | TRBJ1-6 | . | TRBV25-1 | TGTGCCAGCAGTGAATTTGAGGGTCGAAATTCACCCCTCCACTTT | CASSEFEGRNSPLHF
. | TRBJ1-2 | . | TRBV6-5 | TGTGCCAGCAGCCGAACTAGGGAGTCTGGCTACACCTTC | CASSRTRESGYTF
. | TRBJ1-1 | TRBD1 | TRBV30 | TGTGCCTGGAGCCAATTAAAGAGGACAGGGCCCACTGAAGCTTTCTTT | CAWSQLKRTGPTEAFF
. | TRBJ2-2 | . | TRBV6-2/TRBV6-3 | TGTGCCAGCAGTTATGGGAAGGGGGCGAACACCGGGGAGCTGTTTTTT | CASSYGKGANTGELFF
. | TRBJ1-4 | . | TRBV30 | TGTGCCTGGAGTGGACCCCGGATGGGGGCCTCTAATGAAAAACTGTTTTTT | CAWSGPRMGASNEKLFF
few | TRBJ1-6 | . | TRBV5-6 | TGTGCCAGCAGCTCAGTCCCAAATTCACCCCTCCACTTT | CASSSVPNSPLHF
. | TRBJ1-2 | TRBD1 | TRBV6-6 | TGTGCCAGCACCGTACAGGGGGCTTACTATGGCTACACCTTC | CASTVQGAYYGYTF
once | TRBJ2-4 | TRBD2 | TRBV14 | TGTGCCAGCAGCCGAACTAGCGGGGTCGGCAAAAACATTCAGTACTTC | CASSRTSGVGKNIQYF
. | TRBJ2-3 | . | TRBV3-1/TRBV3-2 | TGTGCCAGCAGCCAAGAAACGGGGCGGGACACAGATACGCAGTATTTT | CASSQETGRDTDTQYF
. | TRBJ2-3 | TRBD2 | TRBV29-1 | TGCAGCGTCGCCCTTAGCGGGGGAGGCACAGATACGCAGTATTTT | CSVALSGGGTDTQYF
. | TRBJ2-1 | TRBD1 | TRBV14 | TGTGCCAGCAGCCCCAAGGGGTTCCGGACAGGGCGGTTTAATGAGCAGTTCTTC | CASSPKGFRTGRFNEQFF
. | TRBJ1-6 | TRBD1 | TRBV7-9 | TGTGCCAGCAGCCGAGGACAGGCCAATTCACCCCTCCACTTT | CASSRGQANSPLHF
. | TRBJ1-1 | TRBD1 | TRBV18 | TGTGCCAGCTCACCGAAACAGGGGGCGAACACTGAAGCTTTCTTT | CASSPKQGANTEAFF
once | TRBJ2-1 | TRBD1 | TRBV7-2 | TGTGCCAGCAGCGCCGGACAGGCCGCCTACAATGAGCAGTTCTTC | CASSAGQAAYNEQFF
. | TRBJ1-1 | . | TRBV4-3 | TGCGCCAGCAGCCAAGGTGGGAGCAAGAACACTGAAGCTTTCTTT | CASSQGGSKNTEAFF
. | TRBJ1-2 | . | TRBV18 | TGTGCGAGCACGCCCGGGGGATATGGCTACACCTTC | CASTPGGYGYTF
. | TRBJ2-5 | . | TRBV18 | TGTGCCAGCTCACCATCCACAGGTATTAAAGAGACCCAGTACTTC | CASSPSTGIKETQYF
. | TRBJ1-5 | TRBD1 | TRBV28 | TGTGCCAGCAGTTCCGGGACAGTTGGTAATCAGCCCCAGCATTTT | CASSSGTVGNQPQHF
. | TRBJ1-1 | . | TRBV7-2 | TGTGCCAGCAGTAGGAGGGGCGTCACTGAAGCTTTCTTT | CASSRRGVTEAFF
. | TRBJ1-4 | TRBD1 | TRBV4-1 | TGCGCCAGCAGCCAAGTCAGACAGGGGCCGGGTGAAAAACTGTTTTTT | CASSQVRQGPGEKLFF
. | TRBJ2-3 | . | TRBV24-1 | TGTGCCACCAGTCGACCCGGGATATCCACAGATACGCAGTATTTT | CATSRPGISTDTQYF